The 24 T cell receptor beta chains given below trace back to one sample, sequenced in a study of blood T cells in healthy people across ages. Alongside a J-beta primer mix, a sample-barcoded 5' primer served in a second PCR lasting about 6 to 12 cycles. TCRdb redid the calling of the 5' RACE reads with MiXCR, one entry per CDR3 protein. The sample contains roughly 560,000 distinct CDR3 sequences, about 24% of which appear only once. This sample also appeared in a second study, on T cells of mothers and their children.

Sequenced sample: blood. Receptors originate from a boy younger than 18 in good health.

This clonotype was seen a handful of times. The chain recombines TRBV24-1 with TRBJ2-7; D call uncertain. Germline values: CDR1 KGHDR, CDR2 SFDVKD. With 3 bases removed from V and 3 bases from J, the gap between germline ends came to 2 bases. There are 11 residues in the CDR3. DNA for the CDR3: TGTGCCACCAGTGATCGCTACGAGCAGTACTTC. The encoded protein is CATSDRYEQYF.

This clonotype was seen only a few times. The CDR3 loop is CASSWGTGLNYEQYF. CDR3 nucleotide sequence: TGTGCCAGCAGTTGGGGGACAGGGCTCAACTACGAGCAGTACTTC. This chain connects TRBV28 to TRBJ2-7; TRBD1 agrees at 9 bases. V dropped 4 bases and J dropped 3; count of bases not matched to a gene: 7. Germline V gives CDR1 MDHEN, CDR2 SYDVKM. The CDR3 spans 15 residues.

The table lists this clonotype with a few counts. The V and J genes are TRBV9 and TRBJ2-2; a possible D gene is TRBD1 (5 bases). Germline CDR1 reads SGDLS; CDR2 reads YYNGEE. This CDR3 has 16 residues. V lost 1 base, J lost 5 bases, and 15 bases lay in between. CDR3 region: CASSVWGGPMTGELFF. DNA for the CDR3: TGTGCCAGCAGCGTATGGGGCGGTCCCATGACCGGGGAGCTGTTTTTT. Full variable domain (rest looked up from reference TRBV9 and TRBJ2-2): DSGVTQTPKHLITATGQRVTLRCSPRSGDLSVYWYQQSLDQGLQFLIQYYNGEERAKGNILERFSAQQFPDLHSELNLSSLELGDSALYFCASSVWGGPMTGELFFGEGSRLTVL.

This clonotype was recorded a few times. The chain combines TRBV3-1 with TRBJ2-2; no reliable D call. The germline V gene has CDR1 LGHDT and CDR2 YNNKEL (reference sequence). The V end lost 0 bases, the J end lost 4 bases, and 9 bases lay between the germline ends. This CDR3 is built from 15 residues. The CDR3, as DNA: TGTGCCAGCAGCCAAGAGGGTCTTTCCACCGGGGAGCTGTTTTTT. This sequence encodes CASSQEGLSTGELFF. Filled out from reference TRBV3-1 and TRBJ2-2, the complete variable domain reads DTAVSQTPKYLVTQMGNDKSIKCEQNLGHDTMYWYKQDSKKFLKIMFSYNNKELIINETVPNRFSPKSPDKAHLNLHINSLELGDSAVYFCASSQEGLSTGELFFGEGSRLTVL.

In DNA form, the CDR3 reads TGCGCCAGCAGCTTGGCCGTATTATCTAACGGACAGGAGCGGGGCTACACCTTC. Translating it yields CASSLAVLSNGQERGYTF. The chain uses TRBV5-1 and TRBJ1-2; 7 nucleotides agree with TRBD1. CDR1 and CDR2 (germline): SGHRS, YFSETQ. The V gene end was trimmed by 0 bases and the J gene end by 8 bases; junction bases not matched to a gene: 19. CDR3 size: 18 residues.

This chain joins TRBV20-1 and TRBJ2-7, with 10 bases matching TRBD2. The end of the DNA is better explained by TRBJ2-1, so the J call may be wrong. CDR3 size: 14 residues. Germline CDR1 DFQATT, CDR2 SNEGSKA (reference sequence). CDR3 in DNA: TGCAGTGCTTTCCTAGCGGGAGCGGTCAATGAGCAGTTCTTC. It is translated as CSAFLAGAVNEQFF.

V usage is TRBV20-1 and J usage is TRBJ2-5, with D uncertain. The J call may be faulty, since TRBJ2-7 better matches the DNA end. CDR1 and CDR2 (germline): DFQATT, SNEGSKA (reference sequence). There are 14 residues in the CDR3. The CDR3 DNA follows: TGCAGTGCTAGAGATGACCCGAAACCCTACGAGCAGTACTTC. Its protein product is CSARDDPKPYEQYF.

The CDR3 nucleotides read TGTGCCAGCTCAGTCGGACAGGGAGACGAGCAGTACTTC. It is translated as CASSVGQGDEQYF. This chain connects TRBV18 to TRBJ2-7; 8 positions match TRBD1. CDR3 length equals 13 residues. Germline CDR1 and CDR2: KGHSH and LQKENI. V lost 5 bases, J lost 5 bases, and 5 bases stayed unmatched. The entire variable domain, with the rest obtained from reference TRBV18 and TRBJ2-7, is as follows: NAGVMQNPRHLVRRRGQEARLRCSPMKGHSHVYWYRQLPEEGLKFMVYLQKENIIDESGMPKERFSAEFPKEGPSILRIQQVVRGDSAAYFCASSVGQGDEQYFGPGTRLTVT.

This clonotype is medium-sized within its sample. J is TRBJ1-4 and V is TRBV30, with D uncertain. CDR1 is GTSNPN, CDR2 SVGIG, per germline (reference sequence). Trimming took off 7 bases at V and 8 bases at J, with 17 bases between the two ends. This CDR3 region has 13 residues. CDR3: CASSTWGGEKLFF. Here the CDR3 DNA reads TGTGCCTCATCCACGTGGGGTGGCGAAAAACTGTTTTTT.

This clonotype turned up a few times. The chain couples TRBV13 to TRBJ2-1, with TRBD1 as a possible D gene (6 bases). Looked up from germline, CDR1 is PRHDT and CDR2 is FYEKMQ (reference sequence). Trimming removed 7 bases from V and 8 bases from J, with 24 bases in between. The CDR3 spans 16 residues. CDR3 protein: CASNHWGRKGQDEQFF. The DNA for the CDR3 is TGTGCCAGCAACCACTGGGGGCGGAAGGGCCAAGATGAGCAGTTCTTC. Looking up the rest from reference TRBV13 and TRBJ2-1 gives the full variable domain: AAGVIQSPRHLIKEKRETATLKCYPIPRHDTVYWYQQGPGQDPQFLISFYEKMQSDKGSIPDRFSAQQFSDYHSELNMSSLELGDSALYFCASNHWGRKGQDEQFFGPGTRLTVL.

The J gene is TRBJ1-2, the V gene TRBV5-1, with 8 bases fitting TRBD1. This CDR3 is built from 14 residues. Germline CDR1 and CDR2: SGHRS and YFSETQ. V shed 4 bases, J shed 4 bases, and the junction held 6 bases outside the gene matches. CDR3 region: CASSQDRALYGYTF. The CDR3 coding sequence is TGCGCCAGCAGCCAGGACAGGGCCCTCTATGGCTACACCTTC.

The chain recombines TRBV11-2 with TRBJ1-4; no definite D call. V lost 6 bases, J lost 6 bases, and 8 bases lay in between. Germline assignment: CDR1 SGHAT and CDR2 FQNNGV. The CDR3 sequence is 12 residues long. The CDR3 nucleotides read TGTGCCAGCAGTGGAACCTATGAAAAACTGTTTTTT. This translates into CASSGTYEKLFF.

This clonotype has a handful of counts. The chain combines TRBV29-1 with TRBJ1-2; 8 positions agree with TRBD1. The CDR3 runs to 17 residues. Germline CDR1 reads SQVTM; CDR2 reads ANQGSEA. After removal of 6 bases from V and 6 bases from J, the junction contained 21 bases not matched to a gene. The CDR3 coding sequence is TGCAGCGTGGACAGGGACTGGCAATTGGCGGGCGTGGATGGCTACACCTTC. Its translation is CSVDRDWQLAGVDGYTF. Full variable domain (outside the CDR3, taken from reference TRBV29-1 and TRBJ1-2): SAVISQKPSRDICQRGTSLTIQCQVDSQVTMMFWYRQQPGQSLTLIATANQGSEATYESGFVIDKFPISRPNLTFSTLTVSNMSPEDSSIYLCSVDRDWQLAGVDGYTFGSGTRLTVV.

This chain links TRBV7-6 with TRBJ2-7; TRBD1 matches 12 bases. CDR1 is SGHVS and CDR2 is FNYEAQ in the germline V gene. V lost 4 bases, J lost 6 bases, and 10 bases stayed unmatched. The CDR3 runs 16 residues. The CDR3 nucleotides are TGTGCCAGCAGCTCCTCTACCGGGACAGGGGGCCGCGAGCAGTACTTC. This gives the protein CASSSSTGTGGREQYF.

The sample holds a few counts of this clonotype. The V and J genes are TRBV10-3 and TRBJ2-3, with 11 bases lining up with TRBD1. After removal of 5 bases from V and 5 bases from J, the junction contained 3 bases not matched to a gene. The CDR3 has 14 amino acids. The germline CDR1 and CDR2 sequences are ENHRY and SYGVKD. DNA of the CDR3: TGTGCCATCAGTCCCGGGACAGGGGGAGATACGCAGTATTTT. This gives the protein CAISPGTGGDTQYF.

This clonotype was detected a few times. The gene calls are TRBV4-3 and TRBJ1-3, with 7 bases identical to TRBD1. Germline CDR1 is LGHNA and CDR2 is YSLEER. The CDR3 is 17 residues long. V was pared by 1 base and J by 0 bases, with 6 bases of the junction left unmatched. CDR3 DNA: TGCGCCAGCAGCCAAGCCTCCGGGACAGTCTCTGGAAACACCATATATTTT. Protein product: CASSQASGTVSGNTIYF.

About this clonotype itself: A much larger clone sits a single nucleotide away, making a read error possible. J is TRBJ2-1 and V is TRBV6-5; 7 bases agree with TRBD2. Germline-derived CDR1 and CDR2 are MNHEY and SVGAGI. The CDR3 length is 15 residues. CDR3 region: CASSYRDRGGNEQVF. CDR3 nucleotide sequence: TGTGCCAGCAGTTACCGTGATAGGGGAGGGAATGAGCAGGTCTTC.

The rearrangement uses TRBV6-5 and TRBJ2-1; D not resolved. The length of the CDR3 is 12 residues. The germline V gene has CDR1 MNHEY and CDR2 SVGAGI. The V and J ends lost 8 bases and 5 bases respectively, with 10 bases between them. The CDR3 DNA sequence: TGTGCCAGCGGTCTCCTTAACAATGAGCAGTTCTTC. It yields the protein CASGLLNNEQFF.

Only a few counts were recorded for this clonotype. The V gene is TRBV28, the J gene TRBJ2-5; D may be TRBD1 (6 bases). The closer fit of TRBJ2-1 to the DNA end suggests the J call may be wrong. The CDR3 sequence is 15 residues long. Germline loops: CDR1 MDHEN, CDR2 SYDVKM. CDR3 region: CASSLRGHPSNEQFF. The CDR3 region has the DNA TGTGCCAGCAGTTTACGGGGACACCCCTCCAATGAGCAGTTCTTC.

CDR3 sequence reads: CSARGTGRDTIYF. The CDR3 DNA sequence: TGCAGTGCCCGAGGGACAGGGAGGGACACCATATATTTT. The rearrangement joins TRBV20-1 to TRBJ1-3; 9 bases line up with TRBD1. The V segment lost 6 bases and the J segment 8 bases; nucleotides outside the gene matches: 8. The V gene's germline CDR1 is DFQATT and CDR2 SNEGSKA (reference sequence). This CDR3 has 13 residues.

In regard to this clonotype: Sequence at one end of the junction differs from germline and may be a read error. The chain uses TRBV13 and TRBJ2-5; the match to TRBD2 covers 9 bases. Per germline, CDR1 PRHDT and CDR2 FYEKMQ (reference sequence). CDR3 size: 20 residues. The CDR3 DNA reads as TGTGCCAGCAGCCCAGACGTAGACCTAGCGGGACGCCCCACCTACAATGAGCAGTCCTTC. Translation: CASSPDVDLAGRPTYNEQSF. Filled out from reference TRBV13 and TRBJ2-5, the complete variable domain reads AAGVIQSPRHLIKEKRETATLKCYPIPRHDTVYWYQQGPGQDPQFLISFYEKMQSDKGSIPDRFSAQQFSDYHSELNMSSLELGDSALYFCASSPDVDLAGRPTYNEQSFGPGTRLLVL.

This chain uses TRBV9 with TRBJ2-5; 12 nucleotides line up with TRBD2. Trimming took 0 bases from V and 0 from J; bases not matched to a gene: 12. Germline CDR1 SGDLS, CDR2 YYNGEE. The CDR3 sequence is 20 residues long. The CDR3 region has the DNA TGTGCCAGCAGCGTAGGTTTGCCTAGCGGGGGGGCCAGGGACCAAGAGACCCAGTACTTC. This sequence encodes CASSVGLPSGGARDQETQYF.

The J gene is TRBJ2-2, the V gene TRBV5-1; no definite D call. The CDR3 has 12 amino acids. The germline V and J ends were trimmed by 5 bases and 4 bases, with 6 bases remaining between them. Per the germline V gene, CDR1 is SGHRS and CDR2 is YFSETQ. CDR3 region: CASRVPTGELFF. In nucleotides, the CDR3 is TGCGCCAGCAGGGTTCCCACCGGGGAGCTGTTTTTT. Full variable domain (remainder filled in from reference TRBV5-1 and TRBJ2-2): KAGVTQTPRYLIKTRGQQVTLSCSPISGHRSVSWYQQTPGQGLQFLFEYFSETQRNKGNFPGRFSGRQFSNSRSEMNVSTLELGDSALYLCASRVPTGELFFGEGSRLTVL.

Comments on this clonotype: Relative to the germline gene, one junction end is altered; a read error may explain this. The CDR3 region is CASSIQQGWKNEQYF. DNA of the CDR3: TGTGCCAGCAGCATCCAACAGGGGTGGAAAAACGAACAGTACTTC. The chain employs TRBV5-5 and TRBJ2-7; 7 bases line up with TRBD1. The CDR3 consists of 15 residues. In germline, CDR1 is SGHKS, CDR2 YYEKEE (reference sequence).